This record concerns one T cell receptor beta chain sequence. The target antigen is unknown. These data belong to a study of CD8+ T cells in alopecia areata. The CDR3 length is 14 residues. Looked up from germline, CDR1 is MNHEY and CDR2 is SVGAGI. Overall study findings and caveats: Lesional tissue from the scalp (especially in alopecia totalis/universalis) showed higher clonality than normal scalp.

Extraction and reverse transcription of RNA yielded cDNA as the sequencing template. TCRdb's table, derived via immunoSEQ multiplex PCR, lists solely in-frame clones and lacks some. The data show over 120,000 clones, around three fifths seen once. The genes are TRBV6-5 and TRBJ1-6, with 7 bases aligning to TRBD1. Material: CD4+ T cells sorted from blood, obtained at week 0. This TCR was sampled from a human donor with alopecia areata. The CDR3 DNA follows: TGTGCTAGCCGGGACAGAGCCTATAATTCACCCCTCCACTTT. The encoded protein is CASRDRAYNSPLHF.